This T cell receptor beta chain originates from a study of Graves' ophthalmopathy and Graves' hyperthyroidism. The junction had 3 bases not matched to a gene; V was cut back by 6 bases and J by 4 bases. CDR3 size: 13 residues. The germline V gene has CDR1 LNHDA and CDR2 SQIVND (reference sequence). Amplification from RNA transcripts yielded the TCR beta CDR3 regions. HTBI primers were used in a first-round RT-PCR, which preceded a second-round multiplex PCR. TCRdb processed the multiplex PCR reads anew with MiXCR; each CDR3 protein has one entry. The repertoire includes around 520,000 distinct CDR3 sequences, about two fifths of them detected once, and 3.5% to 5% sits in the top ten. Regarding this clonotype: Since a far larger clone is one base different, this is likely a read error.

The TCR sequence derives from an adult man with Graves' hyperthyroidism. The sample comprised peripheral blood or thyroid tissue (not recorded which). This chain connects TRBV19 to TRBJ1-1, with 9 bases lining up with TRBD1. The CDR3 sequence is CASSDRGITEAFF. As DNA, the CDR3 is TGTGCCAGTAGCGACAGGGGGATCACTGAAGCTTTCTTT. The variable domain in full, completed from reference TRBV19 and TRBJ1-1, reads DGGITQSPKYLFRKEGQNVTLSCEQNLNHDAMYWYRQDPGQGLRLIYYSQIVNDFQKGDIAEGYSVSREKKESFPLTVTSAQKNPTAFYLCASSDRGITEAFFGQGTRLTVV.